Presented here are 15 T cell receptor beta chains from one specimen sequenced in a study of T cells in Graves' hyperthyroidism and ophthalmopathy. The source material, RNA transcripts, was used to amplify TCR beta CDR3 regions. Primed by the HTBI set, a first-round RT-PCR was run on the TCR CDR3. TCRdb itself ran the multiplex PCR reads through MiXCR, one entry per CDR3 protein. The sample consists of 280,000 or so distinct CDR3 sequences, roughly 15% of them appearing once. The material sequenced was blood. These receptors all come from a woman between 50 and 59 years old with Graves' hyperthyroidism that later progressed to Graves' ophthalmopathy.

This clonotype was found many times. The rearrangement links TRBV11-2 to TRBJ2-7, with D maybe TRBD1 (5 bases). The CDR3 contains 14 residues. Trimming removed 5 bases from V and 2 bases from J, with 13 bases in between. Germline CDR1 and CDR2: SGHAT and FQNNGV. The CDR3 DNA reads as TGTGCCAGCAGCCCCTCACCACAGGCCTACGAGCAGTACTTC. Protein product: CASSPSPQAYEQYF. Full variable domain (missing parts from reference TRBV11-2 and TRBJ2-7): EAGVAQSPRYKIIEKRQSVAFWCNPISGHATLYWYQQILGQGPKLLIQFQNNGVVDDSQLPKDRFSAERLKGVDSTLKIQPAKLEDSAVYLCASSPSPQAYEQYFGPGTRLTVT.

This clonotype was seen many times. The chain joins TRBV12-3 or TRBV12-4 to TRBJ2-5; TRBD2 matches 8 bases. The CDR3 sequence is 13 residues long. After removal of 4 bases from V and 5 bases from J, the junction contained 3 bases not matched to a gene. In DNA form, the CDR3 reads TGTGCCAGCAGTTGGGGCGGGAGGGAGACCCAGTACTTC. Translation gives CASSWGGRETQYF.

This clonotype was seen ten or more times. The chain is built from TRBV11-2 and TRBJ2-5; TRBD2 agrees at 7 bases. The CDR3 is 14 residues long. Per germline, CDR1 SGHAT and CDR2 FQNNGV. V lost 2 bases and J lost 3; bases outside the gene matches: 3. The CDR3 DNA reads TGTGCCAGCAGCTTATACCGGGGGGAAGAGACCCAGTACTTC. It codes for CASSLYRGEETQYF.

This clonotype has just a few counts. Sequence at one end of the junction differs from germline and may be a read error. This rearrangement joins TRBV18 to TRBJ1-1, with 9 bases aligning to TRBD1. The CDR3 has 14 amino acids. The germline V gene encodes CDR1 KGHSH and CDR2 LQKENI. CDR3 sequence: CASSPYRGQTGAFF. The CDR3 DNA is TGTGCCAGCTCACCCTACAGGGGGCAAACTGGAGCTTTCTTT. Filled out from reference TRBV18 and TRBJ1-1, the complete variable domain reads NAGVMQNPRHLVRRRGQEARLRCSPMKGHSHVYWYRQLPEEGLKFMVYLQKENIIDESGMPKERFSAEFPKEGPSILRIQQVVRGDSAAYFCASSPYRGQTGAFFGQGTRLTVV.

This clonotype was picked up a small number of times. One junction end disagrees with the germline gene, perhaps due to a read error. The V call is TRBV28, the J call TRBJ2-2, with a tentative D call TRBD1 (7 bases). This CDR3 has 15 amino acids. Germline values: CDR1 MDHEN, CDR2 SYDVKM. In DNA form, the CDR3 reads TGTGCCAGCACCTACGCAGGGGGGAACACCGGGGAGCTGCTTTTT. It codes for CASTYAGGNTGELLF. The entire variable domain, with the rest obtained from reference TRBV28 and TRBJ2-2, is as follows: DVKVTQSSRYLVKRTGEKVFLECVQDMDHENMFWYRQDPGLGLRLIYFSYDVKMKEKGDIPEGYSVSREKKERFSLILESASTNQTSMYLCASTYAGGNTGELLFGEGSRLTVL.

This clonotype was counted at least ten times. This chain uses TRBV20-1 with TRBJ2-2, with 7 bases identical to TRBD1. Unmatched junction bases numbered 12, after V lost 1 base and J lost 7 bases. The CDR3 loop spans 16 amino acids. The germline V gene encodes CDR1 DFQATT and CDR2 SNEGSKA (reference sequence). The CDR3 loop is CSARAYLTGSIGELFF. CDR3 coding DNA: TGCAGTGCTAGAGCTTACTTGACAGGGAGCATCGGGGAGCTGTTTTTT.

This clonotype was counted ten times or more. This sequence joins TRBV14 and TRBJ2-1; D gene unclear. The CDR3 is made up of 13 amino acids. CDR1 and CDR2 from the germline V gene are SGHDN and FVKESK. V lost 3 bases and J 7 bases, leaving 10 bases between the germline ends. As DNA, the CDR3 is TGTGCCAGCAGCCAGGCCGACTTGAATGAGCAGTTCTTC. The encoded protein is CASSQADLNEQFF.

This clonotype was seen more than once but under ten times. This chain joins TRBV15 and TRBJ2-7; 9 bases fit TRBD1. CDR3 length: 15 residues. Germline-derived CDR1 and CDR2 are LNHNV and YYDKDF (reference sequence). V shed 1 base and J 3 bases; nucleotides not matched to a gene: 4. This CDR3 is CATSRAGTGSYEQYF. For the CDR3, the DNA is TGTGCCACCAGCAGAGCCGGGACAGGGAGCTACGAGCAGTACTTC. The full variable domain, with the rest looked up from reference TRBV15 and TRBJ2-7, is DAMVIQNPRYQVTQFGKPVTLSCSQTLNHNVMYWYQQKSSQAPKLLFHYYDKDFNNEADTPDNFQSRRPNTSFCFLDIRSPGLGDTAMYLCATSRAGTGSYEQYFGPGTRLTVT.

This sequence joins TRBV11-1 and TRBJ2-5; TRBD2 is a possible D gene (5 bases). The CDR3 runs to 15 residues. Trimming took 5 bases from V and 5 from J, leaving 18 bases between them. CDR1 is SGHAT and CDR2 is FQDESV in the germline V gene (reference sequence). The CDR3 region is CASSPGTGWRETQYF. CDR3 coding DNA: TGTGCCAGCAGCCCCGGCACTGGATGGAGGGAGACCCAGTACTTC.

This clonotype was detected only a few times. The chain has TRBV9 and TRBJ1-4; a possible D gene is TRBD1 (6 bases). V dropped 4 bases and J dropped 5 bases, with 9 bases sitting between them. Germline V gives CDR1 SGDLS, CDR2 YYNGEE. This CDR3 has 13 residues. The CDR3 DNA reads TGTGCCAGCAGCTCCGGACAGAATGAAAAACTGTTTTTT. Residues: CASSSGQNEKLFF.

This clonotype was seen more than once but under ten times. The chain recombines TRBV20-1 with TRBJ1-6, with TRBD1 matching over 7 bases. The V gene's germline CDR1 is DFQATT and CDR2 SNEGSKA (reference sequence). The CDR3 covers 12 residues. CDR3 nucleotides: TGCTTGAGGGGGCGTGCAAATTCACCCCTCCACTTT. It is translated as CLRGRANSPLHF.

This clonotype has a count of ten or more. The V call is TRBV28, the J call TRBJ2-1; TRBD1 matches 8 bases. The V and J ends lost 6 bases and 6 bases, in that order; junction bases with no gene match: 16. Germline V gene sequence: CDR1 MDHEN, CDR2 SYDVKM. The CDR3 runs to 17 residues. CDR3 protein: CASRPSTRGRRVNEQFF. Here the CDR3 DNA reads TGTGCCAGCAGACCCAGCACCAGGGGGCGTCGGGTCAATGAGCAGTTCTTC.

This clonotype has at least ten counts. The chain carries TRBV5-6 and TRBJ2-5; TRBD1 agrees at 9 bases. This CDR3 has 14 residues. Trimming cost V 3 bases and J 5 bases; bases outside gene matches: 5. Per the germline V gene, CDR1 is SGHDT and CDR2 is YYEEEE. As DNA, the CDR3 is TGTGCCAGCAGCTACAACAGGGGGCTGGAGACCCAGTACTTC. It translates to CASSYNRGLETQYF.

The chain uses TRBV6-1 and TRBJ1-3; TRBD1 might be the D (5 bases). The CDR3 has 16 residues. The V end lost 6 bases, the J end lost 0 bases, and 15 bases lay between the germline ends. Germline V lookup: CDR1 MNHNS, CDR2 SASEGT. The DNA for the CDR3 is TGTGCCAGCAGCGTGCAGGACACGAGCTCTGGAAACACCATATATTTT. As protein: CASSVQDTSSGNTIYF.

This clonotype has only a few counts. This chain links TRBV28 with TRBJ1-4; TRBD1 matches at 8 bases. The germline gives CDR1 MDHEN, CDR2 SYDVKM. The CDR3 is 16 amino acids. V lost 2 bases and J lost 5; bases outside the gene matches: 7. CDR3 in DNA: TGTGCCAGCAGTTTACCGGCTAGACAGGGGAATGAAAAACTGTTTTTT. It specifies CASSLPARQGNEKLFF.